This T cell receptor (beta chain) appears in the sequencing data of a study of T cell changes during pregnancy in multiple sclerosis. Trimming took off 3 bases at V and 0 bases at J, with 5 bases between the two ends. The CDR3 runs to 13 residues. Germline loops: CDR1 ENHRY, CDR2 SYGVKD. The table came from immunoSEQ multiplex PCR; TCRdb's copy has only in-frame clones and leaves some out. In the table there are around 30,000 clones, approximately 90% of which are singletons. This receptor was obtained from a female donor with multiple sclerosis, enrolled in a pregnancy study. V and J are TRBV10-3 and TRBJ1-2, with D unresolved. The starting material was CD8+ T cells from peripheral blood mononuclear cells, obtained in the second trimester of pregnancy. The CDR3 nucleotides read TGTGCCATCAGTGACAGGACTAACTATGGCTACACCTTC. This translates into CAISDRTNYGYTF.